These 21 T cell receptor beta chains share one sample of origin, sequenced in a study of CXCR3-negative and CXCR3-positive naive CD8 T cells. Each TRB cDNA library was prepared by 5' RACE (with UMI labels). TCRdb reprocessed the 5' RACE reads, keeping one entry per CDR3 protein, no DNA. The sample features under 75,000 distinct CDR3 sequences, with around 4% in its top ten. The material sequenced was naive CXCR3- CD8+ T cells from blood. Subset reported: CD45RO-CCR7+CD27+CD95- naive CD8+ T cells lacking CXCR3 (TNR3-). The source is a human donor in good health. Some clones in this sample may be carry-over from other donors' samples.

The chain couples TRBV14 to TRBJ2-1. The CDR3 has 13 residues. In germline, CDR1 is SGHDN, CDR2 FVKESK. CDR3 loop: CASSQDRTSEQFF.

The chain recombines TRBV29-1 with TRBJ1-2. The CDR3 runs 11 residues. Germline values: CDR1 SQVTM, CDR2 ANQGSEA. CDR3 sequence: CSEASNYGYTF.

The V gene is TRBV7-3, the J gene TRBJ2-3. This CDR3 comprises 12 residues. Germline lookup yields CDR1 SGHTA and CDR2 FQGTGA. The CDR3 sequence: CASSNEADTQYF.

The rearrangement uses TRBV28 and TRBJ1-1; TCRdb's D call, TRBD1, is unchecked because there is no DNA. CDR1 is MDHEN, CDR2 SYDVKM, per germline. The CDR3 runs to 12 residues. The CDR3 sequence is CASSATTGVAFF.

This CDR3 is CASSLVGGGPNEQYF. The rearrangement links TRBV7-6 to TRBJ2-7; the TCRdb call, TRBD1, lacks DNA for checking. The germline V gene encodes CDR1 SGHVS and CDR2 FNYEAQ. This CDR3 is built from 15 residues.

This chain connects TRBV7-3 to TRBJ2-1; TCRdb designates TRBD2, a call that cannot be tested without DNA. Germline CDR1 is SGHTA and CDR2 is FQGTGA. The length of the CDR3 is 15 residues. CDR3 loop: CASSLTPGLVDGQFF.

The rearrangement joins TRBV6-2 or TRBV6-3 to TRBJ2-1. The CDR3 length is 14 residues. Germline values: CDR1 MNHEY, CDR2 SVGEGT. The CDR3 protein is CASSWRDSYNEQFF.

This sequence joins TRBV20-1 and TRBJ1-2; absent DNA, TCRdb's TRBD1 call cannot be checked. The germline V gene has CDR1 DFQATT and CDR2 SNEGSKA (reference sequence). The CDR3 totals 15 residues. CDR3: CSARDLWGLGYGYTF.

This chain links TRBV20-1 with TRBJ2-7; absent DNA, TCRdb's TRBD1 call cannot be checked. This CDR3 contains 13 residues. From germline, CDR1 is DFQATT and CDR2 SNEGSKA (reference sequence). Here the CDR3 reads CSAREHGGYEQYF.

V and J are TRBV4-2 and TRBJ2-1; TCRdb outputs TRBD2, but without DNA this stays unchecked. There are 15 residues in the CDR3. Germline V gene lookup returns CDR1 LGHNA and CDR2 YNFKEQ. The CDR3 spells CASSQDAGSYNEQFF.

This rearrangement joins TRBV4-3 to TRBJ2-3; TCRdb names TRBD1, which stays unverified in the absence of DNA. CDR1 is LGHNA and CDR2 is YSLEER in the germline V gene. The CDR3 totals 15 residues. The CDR3 reads CASSQGDSLTDTQYF.

CDR3 in amino acids: CSVEGLAGGPYNEQFF. The rearrangement links TRBV29-1 to TRBJ2-1; the TCRdb D gene call, TRBD2, has no DNA to confirm it. Germline V gives CDR1 SQVTM, CDR2 ANQGSEA. CDR3 length equals 16 residues.

This rearrangement joins TRBV20-1 to TRBJ1-5. This CDR3 has 16 residues. CDR1 and CDR2 (germline): DFQATT, SNEGSKA (reference sequence). The CDR3 loop is CSARDLTEDGNQPQHF.

The chain joins TRBV15 to TRBJ2-2. This CDR3 comprises 11 residues. Germline CDR1 is LNHNV and CDR2 is YYDKDF (reference sequence). The CDR3 reads CATKATGELFF.

The chain uses TRBV10-2 and TRBJ2-1; the D call of TRBD1 rests on TCRdb alone, since no DNA is present to check it. The germline V gene encodes CDR1 WSHSY and CDR2 SAAADI. The CDR3 length is 15 residues. The CDR3 region is CASSSQGVLYNEQFF.

The V gene is TRBV2, the J gene TRBJ2-3; TCRdb gives TRBD1 as the D gene, but with no DNA this cannot be confirmed. The CDR3 totals 16 residues. The germline CDR1 and CDR2 sequences are SNHLY and FYNNEI. The CDR3 loop is CASSPGTSTSTDTQYF. The complete variable domain, with remaining parts taken from reference TRBV2 and TRBJ2-3, reads EPEVTQTPSHQVTQMGQEVILRCVPISNHLYFYWYRQILGQKVEFLVSFYNNEISEKSEIFDDQFSVERPDGSNFTLKIRSTKLEDSAMYFCASSPGTSTSTDTQYFGPGTRLTVL.

The chain joins TRBV29-1 to TRBJ1-1. This CDR3 has 13 residues. CDR1 is SQVTM, CDR2 ANQGSEA, per germline. CDR3 region: CSIWTDLNTEAFF.

This rearrangement joins TRBV29-1 to TRBJ2-7; TCRdb indicates TRBD2, and absent DNA this call remains unverified. CDR3 size: 16 residues. Germline V lookup: CDR1 SQVTM, CDR2 ANQGSEA. The CDR3: CSVEGGSGRGAYEQYF.

The chain recombines TRBV20-1 with TRBJ2-2; TCRdb lists TRBD2, though no DNA is available to test this call. Germline V gene lookup returns CDR1 DFQATT and CDR2 SNEGSKA (reference sequence). There are 14 residues in the CDR3. This chain's CDR3 is CSARRLAGTGELFF.

The chain couples TRBV7-9 to TRBJ2-7; TCRdb names TRBD1, which stays unverified in the absence of DNA. Germline values: CDR1 SEHNR, CDR2 FQNEAQ (reference sequence). This CDR3 has 13 residues. CDR3 sequence: CASSPKQGYEQYF.

V is TRBV12-3 or TRBV12-4 and J is TRBJ1-1. The CDR3 is 14 residues long. The CDR3 region is CASSFQGPGTEAFF.